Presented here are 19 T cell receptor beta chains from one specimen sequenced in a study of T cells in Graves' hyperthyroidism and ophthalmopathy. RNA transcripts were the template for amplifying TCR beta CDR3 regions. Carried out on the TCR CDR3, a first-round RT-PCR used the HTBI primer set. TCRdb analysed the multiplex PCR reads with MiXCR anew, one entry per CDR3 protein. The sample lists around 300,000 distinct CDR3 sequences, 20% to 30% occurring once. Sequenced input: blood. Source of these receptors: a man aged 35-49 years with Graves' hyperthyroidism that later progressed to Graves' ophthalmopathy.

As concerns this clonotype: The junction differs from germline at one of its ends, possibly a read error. This CDR3 is CAISVRTGTGNYEQYF. The DNA for the CDR3 is TGTGCCATCAGTGTAAGAACCGGGACAGGGAACTACGAGCAGTACTTC. This chain uses TRBV12-3 or TRBV12-4 with TRBJ2-7; 9 bases are shared with TRBD1. This CDR3 is 16 amino acids long.

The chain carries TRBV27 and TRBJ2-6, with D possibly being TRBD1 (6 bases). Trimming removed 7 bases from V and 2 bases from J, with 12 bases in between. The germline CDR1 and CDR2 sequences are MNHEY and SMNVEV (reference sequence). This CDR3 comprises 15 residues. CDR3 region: CASNPHRAGANVLTF. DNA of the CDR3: TGTGCCAGCAACCCCCACAGGGCTGGGGCCAACGTCCTGACTTTC.

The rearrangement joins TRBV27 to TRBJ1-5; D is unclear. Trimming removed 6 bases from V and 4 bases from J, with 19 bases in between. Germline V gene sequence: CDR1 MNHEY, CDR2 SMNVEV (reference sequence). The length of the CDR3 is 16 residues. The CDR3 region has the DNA TGTGCCAGCAGACCACTCAGACGCATTGGGAATCAGCCCCAGCATTTT. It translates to CASRPLRRIGNQPQHF.

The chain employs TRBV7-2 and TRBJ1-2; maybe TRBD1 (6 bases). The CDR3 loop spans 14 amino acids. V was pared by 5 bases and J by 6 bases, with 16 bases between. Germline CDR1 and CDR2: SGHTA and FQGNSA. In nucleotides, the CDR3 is TGTGCCAGCAGCGAACAACAGGGTATTGATGGCTACACCTTC. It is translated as CASSEQQGIDGYTF.

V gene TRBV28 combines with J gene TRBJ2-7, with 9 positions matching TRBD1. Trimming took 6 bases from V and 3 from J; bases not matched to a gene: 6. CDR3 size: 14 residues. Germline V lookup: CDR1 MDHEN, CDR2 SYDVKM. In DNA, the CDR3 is TGTGCCAGCAGGGGACAGGGAGGGGACTACGAGCAGTACTTC. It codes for CASRGQGGDYEQYF.

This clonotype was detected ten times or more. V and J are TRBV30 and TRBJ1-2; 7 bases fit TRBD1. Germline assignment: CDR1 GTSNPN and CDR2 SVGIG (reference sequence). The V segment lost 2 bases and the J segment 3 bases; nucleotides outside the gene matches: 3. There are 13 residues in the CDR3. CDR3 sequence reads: CAWSYGTDYGYTF. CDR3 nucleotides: TGTGCCTGGAGTTACGGGACAGACTATGGCTACACCTTC.

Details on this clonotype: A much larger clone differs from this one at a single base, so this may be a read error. The CDR3 sequence: CASSQDRVIVGLAEVGQYF. CDR3 DNA: TGCGCCAGCAGCCAAGATCGAGTCATAGTGGGGCTAGCGGAGGTGGGGCAGTACTTC. The chain is built from TRBV4-1 and TRBJ2-7; the match to TRBD2 covers 7 bases. Germline CDR1 MGHRA, CDR2 YSYEKL. V dropped 0 bases and J dropped 9; count of bases not matched to a gene: 23. This CDR3 comprises 19 residues.

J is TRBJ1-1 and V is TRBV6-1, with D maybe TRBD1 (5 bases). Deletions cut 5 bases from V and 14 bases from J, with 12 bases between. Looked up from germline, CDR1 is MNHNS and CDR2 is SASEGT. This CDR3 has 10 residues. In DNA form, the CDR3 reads TGTGCCAGCAGTACCCAGGGTTCCTTCTTT. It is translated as CASSTQGSFF.

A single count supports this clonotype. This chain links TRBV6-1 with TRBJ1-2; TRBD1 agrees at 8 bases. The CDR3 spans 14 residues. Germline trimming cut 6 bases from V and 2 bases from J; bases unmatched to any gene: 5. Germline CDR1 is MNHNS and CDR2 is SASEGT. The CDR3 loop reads CASSDRGGNYGYTF. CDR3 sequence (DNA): TGTGCCAGCAGCGACAGGGGCGGCAACTATGGCTACACCTTC.

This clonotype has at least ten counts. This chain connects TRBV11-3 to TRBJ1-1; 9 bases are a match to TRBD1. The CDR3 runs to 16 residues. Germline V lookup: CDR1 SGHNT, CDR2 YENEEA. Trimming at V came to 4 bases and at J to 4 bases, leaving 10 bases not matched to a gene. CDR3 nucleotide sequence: TGTGCCAGCAGCTCCAGAGTGGGACAGGGCGGCACTGAAGCTTTCTTT. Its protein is CASSSRVGQGGTEAFF. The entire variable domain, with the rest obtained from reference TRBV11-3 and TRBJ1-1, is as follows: EAGVVQSPRYKIIEKKQPVAFWCNPISGHNTLYWYLQNLGQGPELLIRYENEEAVDDSQLPKDRFSAERLKGVDSTLKIQPAELGDSAVYLCASSSRVGQGGTEAFFGQGTRLTVV.

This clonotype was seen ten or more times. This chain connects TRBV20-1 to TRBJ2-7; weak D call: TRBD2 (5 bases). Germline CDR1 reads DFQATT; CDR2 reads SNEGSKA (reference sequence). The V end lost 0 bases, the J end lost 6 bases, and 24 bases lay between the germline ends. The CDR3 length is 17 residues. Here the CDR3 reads CSARDRTRPSGRGEQYF. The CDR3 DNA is TGCAGTGCTAGAGATAGGACCAGGCCCTCCGGACGGGGCGAGCAGTACTTC.

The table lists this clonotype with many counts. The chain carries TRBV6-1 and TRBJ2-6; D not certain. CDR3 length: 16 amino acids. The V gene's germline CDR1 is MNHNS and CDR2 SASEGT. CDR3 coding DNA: TGTGCAGGCTGGTCCGCAGTTAGCTCTGGGGCCAACGTCCTGACTTTC. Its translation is CAGWSAVSSGANVLTF.

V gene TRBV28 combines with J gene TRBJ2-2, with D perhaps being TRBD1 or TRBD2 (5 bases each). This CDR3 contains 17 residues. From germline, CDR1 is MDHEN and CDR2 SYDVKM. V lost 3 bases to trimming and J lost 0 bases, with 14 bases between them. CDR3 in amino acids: CASSLWDPESNTGELFF. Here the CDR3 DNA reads TGTGCCAGCAGTTTGTGGGACCCTGAGTCGAACACCGGGGAGCTGTTTTTT.

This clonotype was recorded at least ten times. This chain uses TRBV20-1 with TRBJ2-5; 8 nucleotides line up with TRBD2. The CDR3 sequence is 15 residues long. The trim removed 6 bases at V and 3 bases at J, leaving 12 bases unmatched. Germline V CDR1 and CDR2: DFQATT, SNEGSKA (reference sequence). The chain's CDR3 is CSATNSGTREETQYF. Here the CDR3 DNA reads TGCAGTGCCACTAACTCCGGGACTAGGGAAGAGACCCAGTACTTC.

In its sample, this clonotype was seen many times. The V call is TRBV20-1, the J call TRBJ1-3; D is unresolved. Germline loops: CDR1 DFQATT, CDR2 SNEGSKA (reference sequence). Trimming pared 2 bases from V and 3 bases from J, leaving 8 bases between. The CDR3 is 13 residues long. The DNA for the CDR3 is TGCAGTGCTAGACTGCGGGGTGGAAACACCATATATTTT. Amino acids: CSARLRGGNTIYF.

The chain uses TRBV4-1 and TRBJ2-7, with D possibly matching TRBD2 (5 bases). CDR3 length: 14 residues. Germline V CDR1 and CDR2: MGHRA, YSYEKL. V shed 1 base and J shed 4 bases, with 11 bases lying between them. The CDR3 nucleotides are TGCGCCAGCAGCCAAGGTGAGAGGGATTACGAGCAGTACTTC. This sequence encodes CASSQGERDYEQYF.

The CDR3 DNA reads TGTGCCAGCTTGAGCGGGAGCCGAGAGACCCAGTACTTC. Residues: CASLSGSRETQYF. The V gene is TRBV12-3 or TRBV12-4, the J gene TRBJ2-5; 8 bases agree with TRBD2. V lost 8 bases to trimming and J lost 4 bases; unmatched junction nucleotides: 6. CDR3 length equals 13 residues.

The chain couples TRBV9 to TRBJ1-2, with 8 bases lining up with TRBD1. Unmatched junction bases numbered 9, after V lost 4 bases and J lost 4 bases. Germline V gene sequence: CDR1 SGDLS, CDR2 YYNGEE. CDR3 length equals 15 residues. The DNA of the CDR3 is TGTGCCAGCAGCCCCTTGGCGGACAGGGTCTATGGCTACACCTTC. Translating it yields CASSPLADRVYGYTF.

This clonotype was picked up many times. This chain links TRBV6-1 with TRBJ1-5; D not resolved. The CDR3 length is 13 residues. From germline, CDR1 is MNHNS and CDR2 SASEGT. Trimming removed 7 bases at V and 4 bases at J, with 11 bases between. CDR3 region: CASIKTENQPQHF. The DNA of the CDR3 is TGTGCCAGCATAAAAACAGAGAATCAGCCCCAGCATTTT.